This is a list of T cell receptor beta chains from one sample in a study of regulatory T cells in long-lasting Graves disease. TCRdb fed the multiplex PCR reads into MiXCR, producing one record per CDR3 protein. The data show fewer than 550,000 distinct CDR3 sequences, less than 20% seen once. The data were also submitted as part of a second study, on T cells in Graves' hyperthyroidism and ophthalmopathy.

The sequencing here drew on peripheral blood mononuclear cells (PBMCs), taken at new diagnosis, from a patient treated with antithyroid drugs. Every receptor here comes from a woman under 30 with Graves disease. CDR3s include the opening cysteine and the closing phenylalanine or tryptophan. A D gene is named only where the DNA matches it firmly. Some rows have no size entry. The others give once, few or many, or a class for an expanded clone.

cdr3_length,j_call,d_call,v_call,clone_size,cdr3_aa,cdr3_nt
16,TRBJ2-1,TRBD2,TRBV7-3,few,CASSPRLAGRYNEQFF,TGTGCCAGCAGCCCGAGACTAGCGGGAAGGTACAATGAGCAGTTCTTC
13,TRBJ2-2,-,TRBV6-2/TRBV6-3,few,CASTEANTGELFF,TGTGCCAGCACGGAGGCCAACACCGGGGAGCTGTTTTTT
15,TRBJ2-7,-,TRBV5-8,few,CASSSPSRDHYEQYF,TGTGCCAGCAGCTCACCCTCCCGGGACCACTACGAGCAGTACTTC
15,TRBJ2-4,-,TRBV3-1,few,CASSQDSVAKNIQYF,TGTGCCAGCAGCCAAGATTCAGTAGCCAAAAACATTCAGTACTTC
14,TRBJ1-2,-,TRBV2,many,CASSRDGRNYGYTF,TGTGCCAGCAGCCGGGACGGCAGGAACTATGGCTACACCTTC
13,TRBJ1-2,-,TRBV9,-,CASSPEGFDGYTF,TGTGCCAGCAGCCCAGAGGGCTTCGATGGCTACACCTTC
14,TRBJ1-6,-,TRBV5-1,many,CASSTGGPESPLHF,TGCGCCAGCAGCACGGGAGGACCAGAGTCACCCCTCCACTTT
12,TRBJ2-1,-,TRBV28,-,CASSHLVFEQFF,TGTGCCAGCAGTCACCTAGTTTTTGAGCAGTTCTTC
14,TRBJ2-1,-,TRBV12-3/TRBV12-4,-,CTSSWGGEWSEQFF,TGTACTAGCAGCTGGGGCGGGGAGTGGAGTGAGCAGTTCTTC
19,TRBJ2-2,-,TRBV7-8,-,CASSRARFREMGYTGELFF,TGTGCCAGCAGCAGAGCGAGGTTCCGGGAGATGGGGTACACCGGGGAGCTGTTTTTT
14,TRBJ1-2,-,TRBV6-2/TRBV6-3,-,CASSYSKGVDGYTF,TGTGCCAGCAGTTACTCGAAGGGTGTCGATGGCTACACCTTC
14,TRBJ2-1,-,TRBV7-9,few,CASTGDTSYNEQFF,TGTGCCAGCACCGGGGACACTTCCTACAATGAGCAGTTCTTC
20,TRBJ2-5,TRBD2,TRBV11-1,-,CASSFEASLAGGVRQETQYF,TGTGCCAGCAGCTTCGAAGCATCACTAGCGGGAGGGGTTAGGCAAGAGACCCAGTACTTC
13,TRBJ2-5,TRBD1,TRBV28,many,CASRPTGSETQYF,TGTGCCAGCAGACCGACAGGGAGTGAGACCCAGTACTTC
14,TRBJ1-5,-,TRBV6-4,-,CASSDSGSNQPQHF,TGTGCCAGCAGTGACTCGGGGAGCAATCAGCCCCAGCATTTT
14,TRBJ1-2,TRBD1,TRBV7-6,few,CASSQRQGNYGYTF,TGTGCCAGCAGCCAGCGACAGGGAAACTATGGCTACACCTTC
14,TRBJ2-7,TRBD1,TRBV18,few,CASSQDLGQGEQYF,TGTGCCAGCTCACAAGATCTGGGACAGGGGGAGCAGTACTTC
16,TRBJ2-2,TRBD2,TRBV11-1,many,CASSSLAGVITGELFF,TGTGCCAGCAGCTCGCTAGCGGGAGTGATCACCGGGGAGCTGTTTTTT
15,TRBJ1-5,TRBD1,TRBV20-1,few,CSARAPKQGNQPQHF,TGCAGTGCCCGCGCCCCAAAACAGGGGAATCAGCCCCAGCATTTT
16,TRBJ2-6,-,TRBV20-1,-,CSARDWTDSGANVLTF,TGCAGTGCTAGAGATTGGACGGACTCTGGGGCCAACGTCCTGACTTTC
16,TRBJ2-5,-,TRBV28,many,CASSLISSGYQETQYF,TGTGCCAGCAGTTTAATCAGTAGCGGTTATCAAGAGACCCAGTACTTC
13,TRBJ2-1,-,TRBV28,many,CASSWVVGNEQFF,TGTGCCAGCAGTTGGGTGGTGGGTAATGAGCAGTTCTTC
14,TRBJ1-2,-,TRBV12-3/TRBV12-4,-,CASSSPDRIYGYTF,TGTGCCAGCAGTTCCCCGGACAGAATCTATGGCTACACCTTC
13,TRBJ1-2,-,TRBV7-2,-,CASSLATAYGYTF,TGTGCCAGCAGCCTGGCGACGGCGTATGGCTACACCTTC
17,TRBJ2-6,-,TRBV24-1,-,CATSDPTSAPGANVLTF,TGTGCCACCAGTGACCCAACCAGCGCACCTGGGGCCAACGTCCTGACTTTC
12,TRBJ2-1,-,TRBV20-1,many,CSARPGPHEQFF,TGCAGTGCTAGGCCGGGACCGCATGAGCAGTTCTTC